Included here is one T cell receptor (beta chain) sequence, with context. This sample is part of a study of blood T cell repertoires in COVID-19. Adults between roughly 18 and 95 years of age took part from 24 US areas. Donors of Cohort 3 who recovered were those that had two negative PCRs, clearance, or symptom resolution. Germline CDR1 MNHEY, CDR2 SVGEGT. Trimming removed 2 bases from V and 8 bases from J; junction bases left unmatched: 8. The CDR3 is 16 residues long. Authors' methods: The authors estimated nucleated cell counts from reference gene primer amplification. This table comes from immunoSEQ multiplex PCR, and its TCRdb copy is limited to in-frame clones, with some not included. V and J calls and clone size are given by that table; D and trimming were obtained from the DNA. The sample comprises roughly 300,000 clones, roughly 90% of which are singletons, and about a fifth rests with the top ten.

Sequencing was performed on PBMCs or T cells enriched from blood (not recorded which). The J gene is TRBJ2-1, the V gene TRBV6-2 or TRBV6-3, with TRBD2 matching 11 bases. The source of this sequence is a woman aged 25-40 years who had recovered from COVID-19. The CDR3 sequence: CASSYTGLAVPDEQFF. CDR3 bases: TGTGCCAGCAGTTACACGGGACTAGCGGTACCGGATGAGCAGTTCTTC.